This TCR beta chain was identified during a study of cytomegalovirus exposure and HLA in healthy donors. Overall study findings and caveats: On later analysis, the bulk of CMV-associated TCR beta chains appeared to be HLA-restricted. Most TCR sequences were rare, but some public TCRs occurred in many donors. Common viral pathogens seemed, in a later analysis, to connect with several of the most significant clusters.

Germline V gene data show CDR1 as SGHAT and CDR2 as FQNNGV. The CDR3 has 14 residues. With 8 bases removed from V and 6 bases from J, the gap between germline ends came to 14 bases. For this clone: Antigen unknown.

Primers included in the PCR were 60 Vbeta and 13 Jbeta primers. The method was immunoSEQ multiplex PCR; TCRdb's version includes in-frame clones alone and lacks a portion of them. Here the sample spans 150,000 to 200,000 clones, 65% to 70% being singletons. Specimen: PBMCs. The clonotype originates from a woman younger than 30 in good health and CMV-seropositive. This chain connects TRBV11-2 to TRBJ1-6; D is uncertain. The CDR3 loop reads CASDRGVPNSPLHF. The CDR3 bases are TGTGCCAGCGACCGAGGCGTCCCTAATTCACCCCTCCACTTT.